The source of this T cell receptor beta chain is a study of shared clonotypes between healthy human individuals (dated by TCRdb to the early 2020s). Some background on the complete study: The cohort comprised two women and three men aged 18 to 49 years. Per donor, leukapheresis produced somewhere between about 0.9 and 9.5 billion PBMCs. For each donor, three plates each were used for CD4 naive and CD4 memory, two plates were used for CD8 naive, and one plate was used for CD8 memory. To estimate repertoire size and how much clonotypes are shared between individuals, the study performed deep sequencing of blood TCR repertoires from a few healthy adults. Different laboratories and diverse techniques were used to prepare libraries and sequence TCR repertoires, to increase sequencing depth and limit assay-specific biases. Study-level results and caveats: Rarefaction of sorted-subset datasets indicated incomplete sequencing despite the large sequencing depth. Compared with non-shared clonotypes, the clonotypes found in all four sorted-subset donors had higher generation probabilities. Because the study included only a small number of donors, the genetic and exposure-history diversity represented was limited. Sampling was restricted to blood, and TCR repertoires in tissues likely differ from the TCR repertoires found in blood. Roughly 5% of naive CD4, approximately 3.7% of naive CD8, 2% to 2.5% of memory CD4, and about 0.4% of memory CD8 clonotypes were shared across four donors. Larger estimated clonotype richness was generally found for naive subsets than for memory subsets. Based on pairwise subsampling, the degree of clonotype sharing among donors was expected to be affected by sequencing depth.

About this clone: What antigen it recognizes has not been identified. No clone much larger than this one lies a single base away; base qualities are absent.

V ends up 8 bases short and J 2 bases short, with an unmatched junction base count of 5. Measured from the cysteine to the phenylalanine, the CDR3 is 15 residues long. Just the 45-base CDR3 DNA is kept, in frame starting at base 1. The donors were healthy, HIV-negative adults who had no recently reported acute infections or vaccinations. Every donor was a Caucasian adult residing in Nashville, Tennessee, USA. Magnetic negative selection was used to enrich CD4+ T cells, after which naive cells were positively selected on CD45RA and the negative fraction became the memory subset. After blood collection by leukapheresis, PBMCs were isolated using Ficoll-Histopaque density gradient centrifugation and then cryopreserved in the vapor phase of liquid nitrogen. Analytical flow cytometry was used to check the purity and quantity of each magnetically sorted T cell population. Each sorted fraction had its genomic DNA isolated and then quantified by UV absorbance on a Nanodrop 2000c.

TCR CDR3 regions were amplified from genomic DNA by multiplex PCR using the deep immunoSEQ assay. Genomic DNA extracted from each cell subset was distributed evenly over all wells of several immunoSEQ 96-well plates, and each plate served as one replicate. For sorted subsets, approximately 0.2 ug of genomic DNA, equivalent to 25,000 to 35,000 T cell genomes, went into each replicate PCR. Purified libraries were measured with a Qubit 3.0 fluorometer, size-checked on a Bioanalyzer 2100, and measured again with the KAPA Library Quantification kit. Each immunoSEQ 96-well plate was sequenced on its own single-read 150-cycle Illumina NextSeq 550 flow cell. The authors' analysis ran thus. The immunoSEQ output contained only junctional sequences without quality scores, so filtering could not match that applied to full-length reads. Sequences were annotated with PyIR, a Python wrapper for IgBLAST v1.9, using IMGT germline references to assign V/J genes and CDR3. Reads were filtered out if the reads had weak V/J assignments (E-value above 1e-6), no CDR3, stop codons, out-of-frame junctions, or ambiguous translated residues. V3J clonotypes were defined as sequences sharing an identical inferred V gene, J gene, and CDR3 amino acid sequence. The percentage overlap between two repertoires was calculated by dividing the number of shared unique clonotypes by the size of the smaller repertoire. Three approaches were used to assess repertoire richness: RTK rarefaction, the Chao1 estimator, and Recon v2.1 estimates of unobserved clonotypes. For all TCRbeta clonotypes obtained by the gDNA method from several donors, generation probabilities were computed with OLGA. TCRdb re-hosts the immuneACCESS table, in-frame sequences only. Its copies lack some clones; in the studies checked, an unresolved V gene accounts for under half of them, and the cause for the rest is not known. The D gene and trimming were derived from the DNA, and the V and J assignments and clone size from that table. The sample table records approximately 1.5 million clones; 98% of these occur just once. 0.36% of the sample goes to the ten largest clones.

The chain was built from TRBV23-1 and TRBJ2-7; a stretch of 14 junction bases matches TRBD2. TRBV23-1 is reported as an ORF; its role is uncertain. The receptor was isolated from a man aged 25-45 years in good health. The source material was naive CD4+ T cells sorted from blood. The cell subset or site label here, explained by the study, means: CD45RA+ positively selected. The nucleotide sequence is given as TGCGCCAGCCAAGGGACTAGCGGGAGAACCTACGAGCAGTACTTC. Its amino acids are CASQGTSGRTYEQYF.